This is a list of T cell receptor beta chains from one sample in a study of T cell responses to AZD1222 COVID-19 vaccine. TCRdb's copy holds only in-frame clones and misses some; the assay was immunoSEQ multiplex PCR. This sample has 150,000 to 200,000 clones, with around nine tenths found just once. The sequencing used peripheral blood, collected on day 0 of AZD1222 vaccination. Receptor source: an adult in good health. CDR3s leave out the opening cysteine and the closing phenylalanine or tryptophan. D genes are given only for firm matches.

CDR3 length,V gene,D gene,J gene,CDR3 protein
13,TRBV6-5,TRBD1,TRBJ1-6,ASSSGQGGPSPLH
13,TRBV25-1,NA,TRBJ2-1,ASTHLEGQSHEQF
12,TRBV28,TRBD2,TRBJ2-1,ASSEGLAPNEQF
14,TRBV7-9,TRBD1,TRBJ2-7,ASSPDLGQGLYEQY
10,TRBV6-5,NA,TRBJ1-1,ASSYSAGEAF
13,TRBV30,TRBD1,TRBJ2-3,AWSVGQGSTDTQY
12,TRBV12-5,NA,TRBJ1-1,ASGLGPPGGEAF
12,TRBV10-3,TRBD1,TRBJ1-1,ATSAGTGGTEAF
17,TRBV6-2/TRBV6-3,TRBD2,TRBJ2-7,ASSYSGTSGRPHSYEQY
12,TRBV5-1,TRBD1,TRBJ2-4,ASSSGQGKNIQY
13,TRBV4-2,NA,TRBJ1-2,ASSQPPGGDYGYT
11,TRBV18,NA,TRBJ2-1,ASSDGPGNEQF
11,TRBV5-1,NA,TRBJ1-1,ASSWGTNTEAF
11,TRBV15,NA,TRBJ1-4,ATSREGREKLF
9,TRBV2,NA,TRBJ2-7,ASSSLYEQY
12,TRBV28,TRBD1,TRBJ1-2,ASSFRTGDGGYT
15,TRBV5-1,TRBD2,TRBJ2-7,ASSLARTSGPSYEQY
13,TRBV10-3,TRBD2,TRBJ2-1,AISDGGANYNEQF